The TCR beta chain described here comes from a study of shared clonotypes between healthy human individuals. The overall study: Three CD4 naive, three CD4 memory, two CD8 naive and one CD8 memory plate were used per donor.

The CDR3 is 17 amino acids. V was clipped by 0 bases and J by 0 bases, with 15 bases between them. Per the germline V gene, CDR1 is LNHDA and CDR2 is SQIVND (reference sequence). This table comes from immunoSEQ multiplex PCR, and its TCRdb copy is limited to in-frame clones, with some not included. This table has some 2,000,000 clones, roughly 96% appearing once. The rearrangement uses TRBV19 and TRBJ2-7, with a tentative D call TRBD1 (6 bases). Sample: naive CD4+ T cells sorted from blood. Sample subset: CD45RA+ positively selected. The sequence was obtained from a man aged 18 to 29 in good health. The chain's CDR3 is CASSIETGTLFSYEQYF. CDR3 nucleotide sequence: TGTGCCAGTAGTATAGAAACCGGGACACTATTCTCCTACGAGCAGTACTTC.